The T cell receptor beta chain under discussion was sequenced for a study of T cell responses to AZD1222 COVID-19 vaccine (dated by TCRdb to the early 2020s). General notes on the study: AZD1222 recipients given second doses at about 4 weeks or at about 12 weeks were pooled, since spike-specific TCR depth and breadth were not found to differ between the two schedules. TCR sequencing was performed for approximately 240 trial participants, of whom around 210 were given two doses of AZD1222 and around 25 were given two doses of MenACWY control vaccine. Trial participants were enrolled into age subgroups of 18-55, 56-69 and 70-plus years, which contained roughly 150, 30 and 60 TCR-sequenced participants, respectively. The full study reports these points: A significant rise in spike-specific TCR breadth and depth was observed after two AZD1222 doses relative to day 0 and relative to MenACWY recipients. No day 14 peak-response samples were available, so repertoires were characterized only after the peak T cell response. Conclusions about previously exposed vaccinees were limited because only five to seven AZD1222 recipients were SARS-CoV-2 seropositive at baseline. Most participants were white British and females outnumbered males, and the authors suggested that clonal diversity may have been underestimated. Nearly half of unique spike-specific TCRs reportedly recognized epitopes outside regions mutated in the B.1.351 and B.1.1.7 variants. The 56-69-year group was small, and its depth increase did not reach significance, likely because of low power. The whole spike protein was spanned by vaccine-associated CD4 TCRs, and dominant responses were seen in regions 160-218 and 743-854.

Turning to this clone: It lacks a known antigen. Per-base quality was not reported, and no clone a single base away is much larger than it.

This specimen's time point label, interpreted: baseline before first vaccination. Vaccinee samples were obtained from the UK trials COV001 and COV002, which included a single-blind randomized controlled phase 2/3 trial of AZD1222 (ChAdOx1 nCoV-19) in healthy adults. For TCRbeta chain sequencing, PBMC samples were collected from trial participants at day 0 and at day 28 after the second dose. The CDR3 regions of human TCRbeta chains were analyzed by immunosequencing. Under the source paper's analysis protocol: Repertoire TCRs were checked for matches against a reference library of SARS-CoV-2-specific TCRs that had been generated using the MIRA antigen-specificity platform. Breadth meant the fraction of unique TCRs that were SARS-CoV-2-associated, whereas depth meant the fraction of total T cells that were SARS-CoV-2-associated. Using the MIRA data, every spike-specific TCR was mapped to the spike region that the TCR reacted to and assigned to either a CD4 or a CD8 class. Log10-transformed breadth and depth values were compared by one-way ANOVA with Sidak's multiple comparisons tests. The immuneACCESS repertoire file appears here via TCRdb, limited to in-frame rearrangements. These files lack a portion of the clones; in checked studies, under half of the deficit traces to unresolved V genes, and the cause of the others is not known. That table furnishes V, J and clone size, whereas the DNA furnished D and trimming. Within this sample are over 150,000 clones, with about nine tenths of them counted one time only. About 1.6% of the sample is taken by the ten largest.

As encoded in the germline V gene (reference sequence), CDR1 is SEHNR while CDR2 is FQNEAQ. From V the trimming removes 3 bases and from J it removes 4 bases, while the gene matches leave 4 bases of the junction unaccounted for. Including the terminal cysteine and phenylalanine, the CDR3 comprises 16 residues. The entry retains the CDR3 DNA only, 48 bases that are in frame from base 1. This sequence was found in an adult in good health. This chain is built from TRBV7-9 and TRBJ2-2, with 11 middle bases fitting TRBD1. The sample here was peripheral blood, taken on day 0 of AZD1222 vaccination. The CDR3 region reads CASSFWTGGGTGELFF. The DNA reads as follows: TGTGCCAGCAGCTTTTGGACAGGGGGCGGCACCGGGGAGCTGTTTTTT.